The entry below gives a single T cell receptor (beta chain) sequence along with its context. These data originate in a study of technical replicates of blood from a few donors. The method was immunoSEQ multiplex PCR; TCRdb's version includes in-frame clones alone and lacks a portion of them. The repertoire holds around 50,000 clones, with roughly 95% as singletons. The CDR3 covers 14 residues. The germline V gene encodes CDR1 SGDLS and CDR2 YYNGEE. V lost 3 bases and J 6 bases, leaving 16 bases between the germline ends. The source of this sequence is a human donor in good health. The specimen sequenced was T cells isolated from PBMCs. This rearrangement joins TRBV9 to TRBJ2-7, with a possible D match to TRBD2 (6 bases). The CDR3 DNA follows: TGTGCCAGCAGCGCCTCCCGAAGGGGAGGCGAGCAGTACTTC. It codes for CASSASRRGGEQYF. Filled out from reference TRBV9 and TRBJ2-7, the complete variable domain reads DSGVTQTPKHLITATGQRVTLRCSPRSGDLSVYWYQQSLDQGLQFLIQYYNGEERAKGNILERFSAQQFPDLHSELNLSSLELGDSALYFCASSASRRGGEQYFGPGTRLTVT.